This T cell receptor beta chain stems from a study of lymphopenia after photon versus proton radiotherapy. Findings of the study overall: Photon-treated patients lost naive T cells and TCR diversity; proton-treated stayed stable.

This clone was seen only once. Its antigen is still unknown. Trimming took off 1 base at V and 6 bases at J, with 10 bases between the two ends. There are 13 residues in the CDR3. From germline, CDR1 is SGHAT and CDR2 FQNNGV. The protocol was immunoSEQ multiplex PCR, while the TCRdb copy is restricted to in-frame clones and leaves out a portion. This table holds 68,000 or so clones, around 90% found once. The sequencing here drew on peripheral blood, taken from a patient treated with photon-based radiotherapy. The chain combines TRBV11-2 with TRBJ2-7, with unresolved D. The receptor was derived from a woman aged 70-85 years with pancreatic cancer. CDR3 in amino acids: CASSLGVVAEQYF. CDR3 coding DNA: TGTGCCAGCAGCTTAGGAGTCGTCGCCGAGCAGTACTTC.